Shown below are 27 T cell receptor beta chains from a single sample sequenced in a study of OX40 agonist ivuxolimab in advanced cancers. Preparation of the library involved the immunoSEQ multiplex PCR assay. What TCRdb holds here is the immuneACCESS table cut down to in-frame rearrangements. Part of the clones is not present; checked against another copy, under half of the missing clones reflect an unresolved V gene, and the others are unexplained. A total of approximately 100,000 clones appear in this sample, less than 95% of them only once. Jointly, the top ten make up 0.48% of the sample. The sequences come from CD4+ or CD8+ T cells sorted from blood, collected in a trial of the OX40 agonist ivuxolimab. Receptor source: an adult with an advanced solid tumor such as melanoma, head and neck, liver or kidney cancer.

The V gene is TRBV7-9, the J gene TRBJ2-5; tentative D call: TRBD2 (6 bases). CDR3 length: 14 amino acids. CDR1 is SEHNR and CDR2 is FQNEAQ in the germline V gene (reference sequence). V dropped 5 bases and J dropped 9 bases, with 19 bases sitting between them. The CDR3 bases are TGTGCCAGCAGCCCCGTGACGGGGGTCGGGGCCCAGTACTTC. Translation gives CASSPVTGVGAQYF.

V usage is TRBV5-1 and J usage is TRBJ1-2; unclear D gene. The V gene lost 1 base and the J gene lost 4 bases, with 11 bases spanning the gap. CDR1 SGHRS and CDR2 YFSETQ come from the germline V gene. The CDR3 extends over 14 amino acids. CDR3 loop: CASSLSPTGYGYTF. CDR3 bases: TGCGCCAGCAGCTTGTCCCCTACGGGCTATGGCTACACCTTC.

The chain recombines TRBV30 with TRBJ2-5, with D uncertain. Germline CDR1 GTSNPN, CDR2 SVGIG (reference sequence). The CDR3 extends over 11 amino acids. V dropped 3 bases and J dropped 5 bases, with 7 bases sitting between them. CDR3 bases: TGTGCCTGGAGCCTCGGGGAGACCCAGTACTTC. Translated: CAWSLGETQYF.

V gene TRBV28 combines with J gene TRBJ1-5; D is uncertain. V gave up 5 bases and J gave up 9 bases, with 8 bases separating them. Germline V gives CDR1 MDHEN, CDR2 SYDVKM. There are 11 residues in the CDR3. The CDR3 coding sequence is TGTGCCAGCAGTCTACACTGGCCCCAGCATTTT. Protein sequence: CASSLHWPQHF.

The gene calls are TRBV27 and TRBJ1-1, with 7 nucleotides matching TRBD1. In germline, CDR1 is MNHEY, CDR2 SMNVEV (reference sequence). V shed 7 bases and J 0 bases; nucleotides not matched to a gene: 14. The CDR3 is 17 amino acids. CDR3 amino acids: CASTPWGQGGMNTEAFF. CDR3 DNA sequence: TGTGCCAGCACCCCATGGGGGCAGGGGGGAATGAACACTGAAGCTTTCTTT.

The chain couples TRBV7-9 to TRBJ1-2; D unresolved. The germline V gene encodes CDR1 SEHNR and CDR2 FQNEAQ (reference sequence). CDR3 size: 10 residues. Trimming pared 1 base from V and 10 bases from J, leaving 4 bases between. CDR3 nucleotides: TGTGCCAGCAGCTTAGAGCCCTACACCTTC. Translating gives CASSLEPYTF. Full variable domain (missing parts from reference TRBV7-9 and TRBJ1-2): DTGVSQNPRHKITKRGQNVTFRCDPISEHNRLYWYRQTLGQGPEFLTYFQNEAQLEKSRLLSDRFSAERPKGSFSTLEIQRTEQGDSAMYLCASSLEPYTFGSGTRLTVV.

DNA of the CDR3: TGTGCCAGTCTCTCAGGGCTCGAGGCTGGAAACACCATATATTTT. Translating it yields CASLSGLEAGNTIYF. The chain employs TRBV19 and TRBJ1-3, with a possible D match to TRBD1 (5 bases). V dropped 8 bases and J dropped 2 bases, with 16 bases sitting between them. CDR3 size: 15 residues. The V gene's germline CDR1 is LNHDA and CDR2 SQIVND (reference sequence).

The rearrangement links TRBV27 to TRBJ2-7; D may be TRBD2 (7 bases). V gave up 5 bases and J gave up 6 bases, with 17 bases separating them. CDR3 length: 14 amino acids. Germline V gene sequence: CDR1 MNHEY, CDR2 SMNVEV (reference sequence). In DNA, the CDR3 is TGTGCCAGCAGTAGGGGGAGGGCGTCCCTCGAGCAGTACTTC. This translates into CASSRGRASLEQYF.

This clone occurred once. The chain employs TRBV6-4 and TRBJ1-1; D is possibly TRBD1 (5 bases). The CDR3 length is 10 residues. Trimming cost V 9 bases and J 6 bases, with 8 bases left between them. Germline loops: CDR1 MRHNA, CDR2 SNTAGT. The CDR3 DNA reads as TGTGCCAGGAGGGGTTCTGAAGCTTTCTTT. This sequence encodes CARRGSEAFF.

The chain uses TRBV5-8 and TRBJ2-2; unclear D gene. The CDR3 spans 16 residues. The germline V gene encodes CDR1 SGHTS and CDR2 YDEGEE. Between the trimmed V and J ends, which lost 0 bases and 5 bases, there was a span of 14 bases. The CDR3 here is CASSLGTDTLTGELFF. The CDR3 region has the DNA TGTGCCAGCAGCTTGGGGACCGACACCCTGACCGGGGAGCTGTTTTTT.

The chain links TRBV6-5 to TRBJ2-5; 7 bases map to TRBD2. CDR1 and CDR2 (germline): MNHEY, SVGAGI. After removal of 4 bases from V and 10 bases from J, the junction contained 6 bases not matched to a gene. The CDR3 length is 12 residues. The CDR3 nucleotides read TGTGCCAGCAGTTCGGAGGGGACTATCCAGTACTTC. Its protein product is CASSSEGTIQYF.

As DNA, the CDR3 is TGTGCCAGCAGCTTAGAAGCCGGGACAGAATCCGACGAGCAGTACTTC. Translated, it gives CASSLEAGTESDEQYF. V is TRBV11-1 and J is TRBJ2-7; 7 bases fit TRBD1. The V gene's germline CDR1 is SGHAT and CDR2 FQDESV (reference sequence). V was pared by 1 base and J by 5 bases, with 11 bases of the junction left unmatched. The CDR3 has 16 amino acids.

V is TRBV6-1 and J is TRBJ1-2, with D possibly being TRBD1 (6 bases). This CDR3 is built from 14 residues. Germline V CDR1 and CDR2: MNHNS, SASEGT. V lost 8 bases and J lost 3, with 16 bases in between. The CDR3 reads CASGTWGADYGYTF. The CDR3 coding sequence is TGTGCCAGCGGAACCTGGGGGGCGGACTATGGCTACACCTTC.

A few counts support this clone. The chain links TRBV27 to TRBJ1-5; D unresolved. Per the germline V gene, CDR1 is MNHEY and CDR2 is SMNVEV (reference sequence). With 0 bases removed from V and 1 base from J, the gap between germline ends came to 1 base. This CDR3 is built from 13 residues. The CDR3 nucleotides read TGTGCCAGCAGTTTATCGAGCAATCAGCCCCAGCATTTT. Residues: CASSLSSNQPQHF.

This clone appeared once. The rearrangement joins TRBV6-6 to TRBJ1-1; D gene uncertain. Germline-derived CDR1 and CDR2 are MNHNY and SVGAGI (reference sequence). CDR3 length: 14 residues. V was cut by 0 bases and J by 4 bases, with 9 bases left in between. Here the CDR3 DNA reads TGTGCCAGCAGTTACTCGAGGATTCGCACTGAAGCTTTCTTT. Amino acid sequence: CASSYSRIRTEAFF.

The chain employs TRBV10-1 and TRBJ2-3, with 8 positions matching TRBD2. CDR1 and CDR2 from the germline V gene are WNHNN and SYGVQD (reference sequence). This CDR3 is built from 14 residues. V lost 5 bases to trimming and J lost 0 bases; unmatched junction nucleotides: 1. The CDR3 region is CASSSGGSTDTQYF. Here the CDR3 DNA reads TGCGCCAGCAGTTCGGGGGGGAGCACAGATACGCAGTATTTT.

This clone was counted only a few times. This chain joins TRBV10-3 and TRBJ2-3, with 8 bases identical to TRBD1. The CDR3 loop spans 14 amino acids. Germline V lookup: CDR1 ENHRY, CDR2 SYGVKD. With 6 bases clipped from V and 3 bases from J, the junction kept 5 bases outside the gene matches. The CDR3 region is CAIRPGQATDTQYF. The CDR3 DNA follows: TGTGCCATCAGGCCGGGACAGGCAACAGATACGCAGTATTTT.

The gene calls are TRBV6-5 and TRBJ2-3; 15 bases are shared with TRBD2. The CDR3 runs to 15 residues. J lost 11 bases, V lost 5 bases, and 8 bases had no gene match. The germline gives CDR1 MNHEY, CDR2 SVGAGI. The CDR3 DNA is TGTGCCAGCAGTCTAGGGACTAGCGGGGGGTATAGGCAGTATTTT. This encodes CASSLGTSGGYRQYF.

The rearrangement uses TRBV18 and TRBJ2-5; D remains ambiguous. CDR1 and CDR2 from the germline V gene are KGHSH and LQKENI. Between the trimmed V and J ends, which lost 6 bases and 3 bases, there was a span of 5 bases. This CDR3 has 11 amino acids. The CDR3 loop is CASSRKETQYF. CDR3 nucleotides: TGTGCCAGCTCCCGGAAAGAGACCCAGTACTTC.

The CDR3: CASSKGIQSYEQYF. The CDR3 DNA is TGTGCCAGCAGCAAAGGGATCCAATCCTACGAGCAGTACTTC. The gene calls are TRBV21-1 and TRBJ2-7. TRBV21-1 is given as a pseudogene. The CDR3 sequence is 14 residues long.

The V call is TRBV7-8, the J call TRBJ1-4; TRBD1 matches at 7 bases. The CDR3 is made up of 15 amino acids. Germline values: CDR1 SGHVS, CDR2 FQNEAQ. V lost 5 bases and J lost 4; bases outside the gene matches: 7. The CDR3 sequence: CASSRQGQLNEKLFF. CDR3 DNA: TGTGCCAGCAGCAGACAGGGACAGCTTAATGAAAAACTGTTTTTT.

CDR3 amino acids: CASSAGQGAYETQYF. Here the CDR3 DNA reads TGTGCCAGCAGCGCAGGACAGGGGGCGTATGAGACCCAGTACTTC. The chain is built from TRBV9 and TRBJ2-5; 11 positions match TRBD1. The CDR3 length is 15 residues. The V gene's germline CDR1 is SGDLS and CDR2 YYNGEE. V lost 3 bases to trimming and J lost 5 bases; unmatched junction nucleotides: 6.

The chain recombines TRBV19 with TRBJ2-5, with TRBD2 matching 8 bases. Looked up from germline, CDR1 is LNHDA and CDR2 is SQIVND (reference sequence). This CDR3 region has 15 residues. The trim removed 4 bases at V and 3 bases at J, leaving 7 bases unmatched. CDR3: CASSRRGGREETQYF. For the CDR3, the DNA is TGTGCCAGTAGTAGGCGCGGGGGGCGGGAAGAGACCCAGTACTTC. The complete variable domain, with remaining parts taken from reference TRBV19 and TRBJ2-5, reads DGGITQSPKYLFRKEGQNVTLSCEQNLNHDAMYWYRQDPGQGLRLIYYSQIVNDFQKGDIAEGYSVSREKKESFPLTVTSAQKNPTAFYLCASSRRGGREETQYFGPGTRLLVL.

This chain links TRBV29-1 with TRBJ2-5, with D unclear. This CDR3 has 14 amino acids. Trimming left V 3 bases short and J 1 base short, with 12 bases between. CDR1 is SQVTM, CDR2 ANQGSEA, per germline. The CDR3 sequence: CSVERSPVQETQYF. DNA for the CDR3: TGCAGCGTTGAGAGGTCCCCGGTCCAAGAGACCCAGTACTTC.

This chain uses TRBV5-1 with TRBJ2-1, with D perhaps given as TRBD1 or TRBD2 (5 bases each). Germline V lookup: CDR1 SGHRS, CDR2 YFSETQ. The CDR3 spans 15 residues. V lost 0 bases and J lost 6, with 13 bases in between. CDR3 loop: CASSLDPGPPNEQFF. The CDR3 nucleotides are TGCGCCAGCAGCTTGGATCCGGGACCACCCAATGAGCAGTTCTTC.

A single count supports this clone. The chain combines TRBV6-5 with TRBJ1-1; 9 bases fit TRBD1. From germline, CDR1 is MNHEY and CDR2 SVGAGI. The trim removed 0 bases at V and 6 bases at J, leaving 5 bases unmatched. The CDR3 has 15 amino acids. The CDR3 region is CASSYSGTGRPEAFF. In nucleotides, the CDR3 is TGTGCCAGCAGTTACTCCGGGACAGGGAGGCCTGAAGCTTTCTTT.

This sequence joins TRBV2 and TRBJ1-1; 7 bases align to TRBD1. Germline V gene data show CDR1 as SNHLY and CDR2 as FYNNEI. After removal of 11 bases from V and 1 base from J, the junction contained 7 bases not matched to a gene. CDR3 length: 13 residues. The CDR3 DNA reads TGTGCCGGGAGGACAGGCCCGAACACTGAAGCTTTCTTT. This sequence encodes CAGRTGPNTEAFF.